This TCR beta chain emerged from a study of blood T cell repertoires in COVID-19. Study-level information: Acute-phase and convalescent COVID-19 samples originated in the United States, Italy and Spain. The cDNA or gDNA used as material had been derived from T cells, B-cell-depleted T cells, or PBMCs.

Data came from immunoSEQ multiplex PCR; TCRdb stores just in-frame clones and leaves some out. The sample lists some 200,000 clones; 81% were seen once. From germline, CDR1 is LGHDT and CDR2 YNNKEL (reference sequence). The CDR3 runs to 14 residues. V was shortened by 0 bases and J by 5 bases, with 10 bases between the two germline ends. The chain joins TRBV3-1 (or the pseudogene TRBV3-2) to TRBJ1-2; D remains ambiguous. The source is a woman aged 50 to 60 with acute COVID-19. The specimen sequenced was PBMCs or T cells enriched from blood (not recorded which). This chain's CDR3 is CASSQDSRLYGYTF. In nucleotides, the CDR3 is TGTGCCAGCAGCCAAGATAGCAGACTATATGGCTACACCTTC.